These T cell receptor beta chains were read from a single sample in a study of blood T cell repertoires in COVID-19. Libraries were prepared by immunoSEQ multiplex PCR; TCRdb keeps only in-frame clonotypes and omits some of them. The data show around 150,000 clones, roughly four fifths seen once. The sequenced sample was peripheral blood. The receptors shown here come from an elderly woman with acute or convalescent COVID-19. CDR3s include the opening cysteine and the closing phenylalanine or tryptophan. A D gene is named only where the DNA matches it firmly. A clone size is listed for some rows: how often the clone was seen (once, few, many), or a class if it is expanded.

length,D,J,V,size,CDR3,DNA
15,TRBD1,TRBJ1-4,TRBV28,few,CASSLPGQGAKKLFF,TGTGCCAGCAGTTTACCCGGACAGGGGGCTAAAAAACTGTTTTTT
16,.,TRBJ1-6,TRBV7-2,.,CASTQGVGTYNSPLHF,TGTGCCAGCACCCAAGGGGTGGGGACCTATAATTCACCCCTCCACTTT
15,.,TRBJ2-1,TRBV5-4,.,CASSGARRAYNEQFF,TGTGCCAGCAGCGGGGCCAGGAGGGCCTACAATGAGCAGTTCTTC
14,.,TRBJ1-2,TRBV28,.,CASGQQGAFGGYTF,TGTGCCAGCGGTCAACAGGGTGCATTCGGTGGCTACACCTTC
15,TRBD1,TRBJ1-4,TRBV27,.,CASSLINRGREKLFF,TGTGCCAGCAGTTTAATAAACAGGGGACGGGAAAAACTGTTTTTT
14,.,TRBJ1-3,TRBV2,.,CASCLRRVGNTIYF,TGTGCCAGCTGCCTACGGAGGGTTGGAAACACCATATATTTT
14,TRBD2,TRBJ2-1,TRBV3-1/TRBV3-2,.,CASSESGRAVEQFF,TGTGCCAGTAGCGAGAGCGGGAGGGCCGTTGAGCAGTTCTTC
13,.,TRBJ1-4,TRBV19,.,CASTAGLNEKLFF,TGTGCCAGTACTGCAGGCCTTAATGAAAAACTGTTTTTT
14,TRBD1,TRBJ2-3,TRBV7-9,.,CASSKTMTGDTQYF,TGTGCCAGCAGCAAAACTATGACAGGGGATACGCAGTATTTT
12,.,TRBJ1-1,TRBV29-1,.,CSAYSGNTEAFF,TGCAGCGCTTACAGTGGAAACACTGAAGCTTTCTTT
16,TRBD2,TRBJ2-2,TRBV5-1,few,CASSRSGRAATGELFF,TGCGCCAGCAGCAGAAGCGGGAGGGCCGCCACCGGGGAGCTGTTTTTT
16,TRBD1,TRBJ1-1,TRBV18,.,CASSLNPGTGLAEAFF,TGTGCCAGCTCACTAAACCCCGGGACAGGGTTGGCTGAAGCTTTCTTT
14,.,TRBJ2-7,TRBV6-5,.,CASSYRAGGYEQYF,TGTGCCAGCAGTTACCGGGCGGGCGGGTACGAGCAGTACTTC
12,.,TRBJ2-7,TRBV5-1,.,CASSSPTYEQYF,TGCGCCAGCAGCAGTCCTACCTACGAGCAGTACTTC
15,TRBD2,TRBJ2-1,TRBV10-3,.,CAISVSSGSVNEQFF,TGTGCCATCAGTGTCTCTAGCGGGAGTGTCAATGAGCAGTTCTTC